The entry below describes one T cell receptor (beta chain). The antigen is unknown. The CDR3 is 15 amino acids. The germline V gene encodes CDR1 MNHEY and CDR2 SVGAGI. Trimming left V 7 bases short and J 6 bases short, with 16 bases between. Sequencing was performed with immunoSEQ multiplex PCR; in TCRdb, only in-frame clones are kept and a portion is missing. The profile shows about 61,000 clones, 85% to 90% of them singletons. The data are from a study of OX40 agonist ivuxolimab in advanced cancers. Study background: An agonistic human IgG2 monoclonal antibody against OX40 (CD134) was given. Eligibility admitted prior anti-PD-1, anti-PD-L1 or anti-CTLA-4 therapy; about 42% had some. The diagnoses of dose-escalation patients were hepatocellular carcinoma, melanoma, renal cell or head and neck cancer. Findings of the study overall: At 0.1 to 3.0 mg/kg and by week 6, clonal expansion occurred in CD4+ and CD8+ blood T cells.

The chain links TRBV6-5 to TRBJ1-6; maybe TRBD1 (5 bases). The starting material was CD4+ or CD8+ T cells sorted from blood, obtained in a trial of the OX40 agonist ivuxolimab. This TCR derives from an adult with an advanced solid tumor such as melanoma, head and neck, liver or kidney cancer. CDR3 protein: CASKGPDNVNSPLHF. As DNA, the CDR3 is TGTGCCAGCAAGGGGCCAGACAACGTTAATTCACCCCTCCACTTT.